This T cell receptor beta chain was found in a study of shared clonotypes between healthy human individuals. Study details: Every donor yielded three CD4 naive, three CD4 memory, two CD8 naive and one CD8 memory plate.

Study conclusions and caveats: It was the non-shared clonotypes that had lower generation probabilities than clonotypes shared by all four donors.

As concerns this clone: The antigen is not known.

The data were produced by immunoSEQ multiplex PCR, yet TCRdb's version contains in-frame clones alone and is incomplete. Among roughly 2.2 million clones listed, about 90% were seen once. Partitioning of CD4+ cells yielded a CD45RA+ naive subset and a CD45RA-negative memory subset. The sequencing input was naive CD4+ T cells from PBMCs. As for subset: CD45RA+ positively selected. This TCR came from a man aged 18 to 29 in good health. Some clones in this sample may be carry-over from other donors' samples.

CDR3 DNA: TGCGCCAGCAGCCAAGGACGTAGTTCTGGAAACACCATATATTTT. Amino acid sequence: CASSQGRSSGNTIYF. The genes are TRBV4-1 and TRBJ1-3; D is uncertain. The ends were cut back, 1 base at V and 1 base at J, with 8 bases in the middle. CDR3 length: 15 residues. CDR1 is MGHRA, CDR2 YSYEKL, per germline.